The 22 T cell receptor beta chains below all came from one sample that was sequenced in a study of cytomegalovirus exposure and HLA in healthy donors. The PCR had 60 Vbeta and 13 Jbeta primers. This table comes from immunoSEQ multiplex PCR, and its TCRdb copy is limited to in-frame clones, with some not included. Seen here are under 150,000 clones, 65% to 85% observed once, and the top ten hold 2.5%. Sample: PBMCs. Source of these receptors: a male donor in good health and CMV-seronegative.

This clone was seen once. The chain couples TRBV5-1 to TRBJ1-3; 9 nucleotides agree with TRBD1. Trimming at V came to 3 bases and at J to 4 bases, leaving 5 bases not matched to a gene. Looked up from germline, CDR1 is SGHRS and CDR2 is YFSETQ. CDR3 length: 15 amino acids. CDR3 sequence reads: CASSSTGTGGNTIYF. The CDR3 DNA reads TGCGCCAGCAGCTCCACCGGGACAGGGGGAAACACCATATATTTT.

This clone was detected once. This CDR3 reads CASSSTSGKNTGELFF. CDR3 DNA sequence: TGTGCCAGCAGCTCGACTAGCGGGAAGAACACCGGGGAGCTGTTTTTT. The V call is TRBV7-9, the J call TRBJ2-2, with 11 nucleotides matching TRBD2. J was trimmed by 1 base and V by 4 bases; bases with no gene match: 2. The CDR3 has 16 amino acids. The germline gives CDR1 SEHNR, CDR2 FQNEAQ (reference sequence).

The chain employs TRBV5-1 and TRBJ2-5; TRBD2 agrees at 9 bases. Germline lookup yields CDR1 SGHRS and CDR2 YFSETQ. The CDR3 spans 15 residues. With V trimmed by 4 bases and J by 5 bases, 9 bases remained unmatched. The CDR3 spells CASSPGSGSYETQYF. CDR3 in DNA: TGCGCCAGCAGCCCGGGTAGCGGGAGTTACGAGACCCAGTACTTC.

The chain joins TRBV4-2 to TRBJ1-1; D call uncertain. Germline V CDR1 and CDR2: LGHNA, YNFKEQ. The CDR3 consists of 15 residues. The ends were cut back, 0 bases at V and 6 bases at J, with 14 bases in the middle. The CDR3 is CASSQDPGGLPEAFF. Written as DNA, the CDR3 is TGTGCCAGCAGCCAAGATCCGGGAGGGCTCCCTGAAGCTTTCTTT.

The J gene is TRBJ1-1, the V gene TRBV5-4, with 8 bases fitting TRBD1. CDR3 size: 15 residues. Trimming took 3 bases from V and 4 from J; bases not matched to a gene: 8. CDR1 and CDR2 (germline): SGHNT, YYREEE (reference sequence). The CDR3 loop is CASSWRQGIGTEAFF. CDR3 in DNA: TGTGCCAGCAGCTGGAGACAGGGGATAGGCACTGAAGCTTTCTTT.

The V and J genes are TRBV19 and TRBJ1-1; D is unresolved. Trimming removed 7 bases at V and 1 base at J, with 7 bases between. Per germline, CDR1 LNHDA and CDR2 SQIVND (reference sequence). The CDR3 totals 12 residues. CDR3 in DNA: TGTGCCAGTAACCGGTGGAACACTGAAGCTTTCTTT. This encodes CASNRWNTEAFF.

The chain carries TRBV5-4 and TRBJ1-2, with 9 nucleotides matching TRBD1. Germline trimming cut 3 bases from V and 7 bases from J; bases unmatched to any gene: 4. The CDR3 sequence is 13 residues long. In germline, CDR1 is SGHNT, CDR2 YYREEE (reference sequence). The DNA for the CDR3 is TGTGCCAGCAGCTCGGGACAGGGCGGTGGCTACACCTTC. Translating it yields CASSSGQGGGYTF. The variable domain in full, completed from reference TRBV5-4 and TRBJ1-2, reads ETGVTQSPTHLIKTRGQQVTLRCSSQSGHNTVSWYQQALGQGPQFIFQYYREEENGRGNFPPRFSGLQFPNYSSELNVNALELDDSALYLCASSSGQGGGYTFGSGTRLTVV.

The chain uses TRBV28 and TRBJ2-7, with a tentative D call TRBD1 (6 bases). The ends were cut back, 8 bases at V and 2 bases at J, with 10 bases in the middle. Per the germline V gene, CDR1 is MDHEN and CDR2 is SYDVKM. The CDR3 has 12 amino acids. The chain's CDR3 is CASAGQTYEQYF. In DNA form, the CDR3 reads TGTGCCAGCGCAGGACAGACCTACGAGCAGTACTTC.

This chain joins TRBV13 and TRBJ2-5; 7 bases are a match to TRBD2. The germline V gene encodes CDR1 PRHDT and CDR2 FYEKMQ (reference sequence). The CDR3 totals 15 residues. Trimming at V came to 7 bases and at J to 0 bases, leaving 8 bases not matched to a gene. The CDR3 protein is CASTQAGLYQETQYF. As DNA, the CDR3 is TGTGCCAGCACCCAAGCGGGACTGTACCAAGAGACCCAGTACTTC.

The chain is built from TRBV19 and TRBJ2-7; tentatively, D is TRBD1 (6 bases). V was pared by 8 bases and J by 6 bases, with 17 bases between. Germline V gene data show CDR1 as LNHDA and CDR2 as SQIVND (reference sequence). This CDR3 comprises 13 residues. CDR3 in amino acids: CASSIKTGREQYF. The CDR3 region has the DNA TGTGCCAGTTCCATAAAGACAGGCCGCGAGCAGTACTTC. Full variable domain (missing parts from reference TRBV19 and TRBJ2-7): DGGITQSPKYLFRKEGQNVTLSCEQNLNHDAMYWYRQDPGQGLRLIYYSQIVNDFQKGDIAEGYSVSREKKESFPLTVTSAQKNPTAFYLCASSIKTGREQYFGPGTRLTVT.

V gene TRBV7-9 combines with J gene TRBJ2-2; no reliable D call. The CDR3 totals 13 residues. Trimming took 1 base from V and 6 from J, leaving 6 bases between them. Germline V lookup: CDR1 SEHNR, CDR2 FQNEAQ (reference sequence). The CDR3, as DNA: TGTGCCAGCAGCTTAGTTACTCCCGGGGAGCTGTTTTTT. Its translation: CASSLVTPGELFF.

The rearrangement links TRBV27 to TRBJ1-6; D not resolved. The ends were cut back, 2 bases at V and 7 bases at J, with 9 bases in the middle. Germline V gene sequence: CDR1 MNHEY, CDR2 SMNVEV (reference sequence). The CDR3 loop spans 14 amino acids. The CDR3 loop is CASSLDPANSPLHF. The CDR3 nucleotides read TGTGCCAGCAGTTTAGATCCTGCGAATTCACCCCTCCACTTT.

The V and J genes are TRBV10-3 and TRBJ1-1; TRBD1 aligns across 10 bases. V lost 6 bases to trimming and J lost 1 base; unmatched junction nucleotides: 5. The V gene's germline CDR1 is ENHRY and CDR2 SYGVKD. The CDR3 covers 15 residues. The CDR3 region has the DNA TGTGCCATCAGAGGGACAGGGGCTTGGAACACTGAAGCTTTCTTT. Translation gives CAIRGTGAWNTEAFF.

In its sample, this clone was seen a few times. The chain combines TRBV29-1 with TRBJ2-4, with a possible D match to TRBD1 (5 bases). CDR1 is SQVTM and CDR2 is ANQGSEA in the germline V gene. V was clipped by 6 bases and J by 0 bases, with 9 bases between them. This CDR3 has 13 amino acids. The CDR3 nucleotides read TGCAGCGTAGGACACGGAGCCAAAAACATTCAGTACTTC. Protein sequence: CSVGHGAKNIQYF.

V usage is TRBV4-3 and J usage is TRBJ2-5; 7 bases are shared with TRBD1. The CDR3 totals 17 residues. V trimming: 0 bases; J trimming: 0 bases; junction bases outside the gene matches: 7. Per germline, CDR1 LGHNA and CDR2 YSLEER. The CDR3 DNA reads TGCGCCAGCAGCCAAGATAACAGGGGCCACAACCAAGAGACCCAGTACTTC. Translation gives CASSQDNRGHNQETQYF.

This chain joins TRBV7-9 and TRBJ2-3, with TRBD2 identical over 7 bases. Per germline, CDR1 SEHNR and CDR2 FQNEAQ (reference sequence). The ends lost 8 bases at V and 1 base at J; junction bases unmatched: 3. The CDR3 totals 13 residues. CDR3 amino acids: CASQRGGTDTQYF. CDR3 nucleotide sequence: TGTGCCAGCCAGCGGGGCGGCACAGATACGCAGTATTTT.

V usage is TRBV5-5 and J usage is TRBJ2-7; 13 bases align to TRBD2. The trim removed 2 bases at V and 2 bases at J, leaving 10 bases unmatched. This CDR3 spans 18 amino acids. CDR1 SGHKS and CDR2 YYEKEE come from the germline V gene (reference sequence). CDR3 sequence: CASSLASTGTSGTYEQYF. The CDR3 DNA is TGTGCCAGCAGCTTAGCGAGTACCGGGACTAGCGGGACCTACGAGCAGTACTTC.

J is TRBJ2-5 and V is TRBV19; possible D gene TRBD2, 5 bases. In germline, CDR1 is LNHDA, CDR2 SQIVND (reference sequence). The CDR3 spans 13 residues. The V end lost 4 bases, the J end lost 1 base, and 7 bases lay between the germline ends. Here the CDR3 reads CASSTSSQETQYF. As DNA, the CDR3 is TGTGCCAGTAGTACTAGCAGCCAAGAGACCCAGTACTTC.

The CDR3 loop reads CASSKRRTGGLESGNTIYF. DNA of the CDR3: TGTGCCAGCAGCAAAAGGAGGACAGGGGGCTTGGAGTCTGGAAACACCATATATTTT. This sequence joins TRBV13 and TRBJ1-3; TRBD1 aligns across 11 bases. V lost 5 bases, J lost 1 base, and 13 bases stayed unmatched. The CDR3 length is 19 residues. Germline CDR1 reads PRHDT; CDR2 reads FYEKMQ (reference sequence).

V usage is TRBV6-5 and J usage is TRBJ2-1; possible D gene TRBD2, 6 bases. V lost 5 bases and J lost 7, with 15 bases in between. Germline V gene lookup returns CDR1 MNHEY and CDR2 SVGAGI. This CDR3 is 14 amino acids long. In nucleotides, the CDR3 is TGTGCCAGCAGTCGTGTGGCCGGGGGAAATGAGCAGTTCTTC. Protein: CASSRVAGGNEQFF.

The chain employs TRBV4-1 and TRBJ2-5; TRBD2 matches 9 bases. Germline-derived CDR1 and CDR2 are MGHRA and YSYEKL. The V segment lost 0 bases and the J segment 0 bases; nucleotides outside the gene matches: 8. This CDR3 spans 18 amino acids. The CDR3 region has the DNA TGCGCCAGCAGCCAAGAGTTAGCGGGAGAAGGGAACCAAGAGACCCAGTACTTC. It codes for CASSQELAGEGNQETQYF.

The J gene is TRBJ2-1, the V gene TRBV7-9; 9 nucleotides align to TRBD2. The CDR3 contains 16 residues. The germline gives CDR1 SEHNR, CDR2 FQNEAQ (reference sequence). The junction had 13 bases not matched to a gene; V was cut back by 6 bases and J by 7 bases. DNA of the CDR3: TGTGCCAGCAGTTCATTCGGGACTAGCCAGTTAAATGAGCAGTTCTTC. Its protein is CASSSFGTSQLNEQFF.